The clone carrying this T cell receptor beta chain was detected only a few times. The sample originates from a study of cytomegalovirus exposure and HLA in healthy donors. Both 60 Vbeta primers and 13 Jbeta primers went into the PCR. The method was immunoSEQ multiplex PCR; TCRdb's version includes in-frame clones alone and lacks a portion of them. The sample comprises roughly 150,000 clones, about 83% of which are singletons, and about 13% rests with the top ten. Looked up from germline, CDR1 is MNHNS and CDR2 is SASEGT. Germline trimming cut 4 bases from V and 9 bases from J; bases unmatched to any gene: 6. The CDR3 runs 14 residues.

The chain employs TRBV6-1 and TRBJ2-1; 10 bases match TRBD1. Sequencing input: PBMCs. The clonotype comes from a man aged 40-55 years in good health and CMV-seropositive. The CDR3 sequence is CASSAPTGGTEQFF. In nucleotides, the CDR3 is TGTGCCAGCAGTGCTCCGACAGGGGGCACTGAGCAGTTCTTC.